Below, one TCR beta chain is given with its context. Authors' processing steps: Amplification with reference gene primers provided the estimates of nucleated cell counts. Sequencing was performed with immunoSEQ multiplex PCR; in TCRdb, only in-frame clones are kept and a portion is missing. That table gives V, J and clone size, and the DNA gave D and trimming. The sample shows about 200,000 clones, 70% to 90% of them seen only once. The sample comes from a study of blood T cell repertoires in COVID-19. CDR3 length equals 18 residues. CDR1 is SGHTA and CDR2 is FQGTGA in the germline V gene. V shed 5 bases and J 3 bases; nucleotides not matched to a gene: 14.

This chain links TRBV7-3 with TRBJ2-2, with 8 bases fitting TRBD2. Sequencing used peripheral blood. The clonotype was recovered from a man between 45 and 60 years old with COVID-19, enrolled during active disease. The CDR3 here is CASSLRGGQASYTGELFF. CDR3 nucleotide sequence: TGTGCCAGCAGCCTCCGGGGGGGGCAAGCCAGCTACACCGGGGAGCTGTTTTTT.